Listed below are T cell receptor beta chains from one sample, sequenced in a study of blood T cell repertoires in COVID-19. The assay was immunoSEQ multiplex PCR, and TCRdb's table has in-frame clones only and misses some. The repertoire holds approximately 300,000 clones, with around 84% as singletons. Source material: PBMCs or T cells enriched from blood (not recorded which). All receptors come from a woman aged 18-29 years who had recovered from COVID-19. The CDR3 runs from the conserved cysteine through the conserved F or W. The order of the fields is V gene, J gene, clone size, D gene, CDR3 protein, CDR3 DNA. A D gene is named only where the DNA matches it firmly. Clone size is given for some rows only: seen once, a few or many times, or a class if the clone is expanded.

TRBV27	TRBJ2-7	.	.	CASSPLFARSYEQYF	TGTGCCAGCAGCCCCCTTTTCGCGCGATCCTACGAGCAGTACTTC
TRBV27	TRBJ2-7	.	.	CASSLGAHDEQYF	TGTGCCAGCAGTTTGGGGGCTCACGACGAGCAGTACTTC
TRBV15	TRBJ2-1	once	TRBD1	CATSRDSGGQTEQFF	TGTGCCACCAGCAGAGATTCAGGGGGACAGACGGAGCAGTTCTTC
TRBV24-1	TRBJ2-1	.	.	CATSDFTRNEQFF	TGTGCCACCAGTGACTTTACTAGGAATGAGCAGTTCTTC
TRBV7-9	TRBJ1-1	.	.	CASSLGANTEAFF	TGTGCCAGCAGTTTGGGGGCGAACACTGAAGCTTTCTTT
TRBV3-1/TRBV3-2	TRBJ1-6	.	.	CASSQDKIWGNSPLHF	TGTGCCAGCAGCCAAGATAAGATCTGGGGCAACTCACCCCTCCACTTT
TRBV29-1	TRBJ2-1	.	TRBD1	CSAAGQGYNEQFF	TGCAGCGCTGCGGGACAGGGGTACAATGAGCAGTTCTTC
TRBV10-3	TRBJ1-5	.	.	CAISDSSGNQPQHF	TGTGCCATCAGCGACAGTTCCGGCAATCAGCCCCAGCATTTT
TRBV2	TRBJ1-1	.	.	CASSEASTEAFF	TGTGCCAGCAGTGAAGCTAGCACCGAAGCTTTCTTT
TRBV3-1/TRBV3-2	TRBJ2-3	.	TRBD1	CASSQDHQGASDTQYF	TGTGCCAGCAGCCAAGATCATCAGGGGGCATCAGATACGCAGTATTTT
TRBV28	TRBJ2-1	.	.	CASNRLPIAQSSYNEQFF	TGTGCCAGCAACCGACTCCCGATAGCGCAGAGCTCCTACAATGAGCAGTTCTTC
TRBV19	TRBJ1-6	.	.	CASSTRQAPSSYNSPLHF	TGTGCCAGTAGTACAAGACAGGCGCCGAGCTCCTATAATTCACCCCTCCACTTT
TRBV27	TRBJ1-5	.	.	CASNPSIAGQPQHF	TGTGCCAGCAACCCATCGATAGCGGGGCAGCCCCAGCATTTT
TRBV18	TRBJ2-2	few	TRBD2	CASSPPTSGLAGELFF	TGTGCCAGCTCACCACCAACTAGCGGTTTAGCCGGGGAGCTGTTTTTT
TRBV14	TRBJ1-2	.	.	CASSQPRGYGYTF	TGTGCCAGCAGCCAACCCAGGGGCTATGGCTACACCTTC
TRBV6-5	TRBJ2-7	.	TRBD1	CASSRQGGEQYF	TGTGCCAGCAGTCGACAGGGGGGCGAGCAGTACTTC
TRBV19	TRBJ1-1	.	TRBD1	CASSQDRGPGTEAFF	TGTGCCAGTAGTCAGGACAGGGGGCCAGGTACTGAAGCTTTCTTT
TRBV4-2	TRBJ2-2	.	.	CASSQDPGDTFTGELFF	TGTGCCAGCAGCCAAGATCCCGGGGACACTTTCACCGGGGAGCTGTTTTTT
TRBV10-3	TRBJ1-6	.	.	CAISEGADNSPLHF	TGTGCCATCAGTGAGGGGGCAGATAATTCACCCCTCCACTTT
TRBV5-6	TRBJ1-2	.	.	CASSLSRAGGYTF	TGTGCCAGCAGCTTGTCGAGGGCGGGTGGCTACACCTTC
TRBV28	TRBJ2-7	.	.	CASRSTASSYEQYF	TGTGCCAGCAGATCGACAGCATCTTCCTACGAGCAGTACTTC
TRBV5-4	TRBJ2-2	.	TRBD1	CASTTGTGTTGELFF	TGTGCCAGCACGACCGGGACAGGGACCACCGGGGAGCTGTTTTTT
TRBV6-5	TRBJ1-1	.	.	CASSYSQANTEAFF	TGTGCCAGCAGTTACTCCCAGGCGAACACTGAAGCTTTCTTT
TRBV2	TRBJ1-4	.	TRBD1	CASQDRGGEKLFF	TGTGCCAGTCAGGACAGGGGAGGTGAAAAACTGTTTTTT
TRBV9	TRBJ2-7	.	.	CASSPTEQSTYEQYF	TGTGCCAGCAGCCCCACCGAACAGTCGACCTACGAGCAGTACTTC
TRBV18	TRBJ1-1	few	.	CASSPSAGAGGEAFF	TGTGCCAGCTCACCGTCAGCGGGGGCCGGGGGTGAAGCTTTCTTT
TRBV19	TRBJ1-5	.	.	CASSINFGGQPQHF	TGTGCCAGTAGTATAAATTTCGGGGGTCAGCCCCAGCATTTT
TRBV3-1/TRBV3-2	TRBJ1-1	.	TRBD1	CASSQGTGWGTEAFF	TGTGCCAGCAGCCAAGGGACAGGTTGGGGCACTGAAGCTTTCTTT